One TCR beta chain is described in this entry. The data were obtained in a study of blood T cell repertoires in COVID-19. Turning to the study itself: From T cells, B-cell-depleted T cells, or PBMCs came the material, which was cDNA or gDNA.

Germline V lookup: CDR1 LGHDT, CDR2 YNNKEL (reference sequence). The V segment lost 1 base and the J segment 7 bases; nucleotides outside the gene matches: 9. The CDR3 contains 15 residues. Libraries were prepared by immunoSEQ multiplex PCR; TCRdb keeps only in-frame clonotypes and omits some of them. The table shows about 160,000 clones, with about 80% occurring only once. The chain is built from TRBV3-1 (or the pseudogene TRBV3-2) and TRBJ2-7, with 8 bases identical to TRBD1. The source of this sequence is a woman of 80 years or more with acute or convalescent COVID-19. The sequencing input was peripheral blood. CDR3 DNA: TGTGCCAGCAGCCAAGGTATGCAGGGGGCGGATGAGCAGTACTTC. The encoded protein is CASSQGMQGADEQYF.